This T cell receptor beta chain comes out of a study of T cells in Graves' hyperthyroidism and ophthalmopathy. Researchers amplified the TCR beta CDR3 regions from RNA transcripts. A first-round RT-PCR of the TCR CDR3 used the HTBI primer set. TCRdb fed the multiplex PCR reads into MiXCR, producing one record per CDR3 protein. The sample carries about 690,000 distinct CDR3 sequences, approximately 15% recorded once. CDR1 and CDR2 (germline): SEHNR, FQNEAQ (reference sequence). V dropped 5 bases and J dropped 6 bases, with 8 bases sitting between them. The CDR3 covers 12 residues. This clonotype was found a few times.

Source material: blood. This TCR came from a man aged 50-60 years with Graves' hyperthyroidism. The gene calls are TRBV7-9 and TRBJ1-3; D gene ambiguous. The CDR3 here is CASSIEPNTIYF. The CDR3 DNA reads TGTGCCAGCAGCATTGAGCCAAACACCATATATTTT.